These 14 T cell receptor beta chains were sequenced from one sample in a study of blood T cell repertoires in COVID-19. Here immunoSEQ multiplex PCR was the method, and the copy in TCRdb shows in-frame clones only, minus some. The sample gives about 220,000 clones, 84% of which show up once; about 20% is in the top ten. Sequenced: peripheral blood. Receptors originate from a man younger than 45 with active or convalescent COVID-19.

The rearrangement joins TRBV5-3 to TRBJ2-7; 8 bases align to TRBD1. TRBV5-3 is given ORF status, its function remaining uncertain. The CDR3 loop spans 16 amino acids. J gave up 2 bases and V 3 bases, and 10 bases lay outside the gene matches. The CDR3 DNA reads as TGTGCCAGAAGCTATAGGACAGGGCCTATCCCCTACGAGCAGTACTTC. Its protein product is CARSYRTGPIPYEQYF.

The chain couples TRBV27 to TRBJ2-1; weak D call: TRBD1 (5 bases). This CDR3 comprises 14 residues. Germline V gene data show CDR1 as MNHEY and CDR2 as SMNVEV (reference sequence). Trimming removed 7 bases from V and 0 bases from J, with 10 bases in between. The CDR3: CASTYRSSYNEQFF. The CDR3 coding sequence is TGTGCCAGCACCTACAGGAGCTCCTACAATGAGCAGTTCTTC.

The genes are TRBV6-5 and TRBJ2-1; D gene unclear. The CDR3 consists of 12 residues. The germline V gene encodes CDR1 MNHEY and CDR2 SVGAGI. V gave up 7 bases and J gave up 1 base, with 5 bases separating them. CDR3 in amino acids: CASTASYNEQFF. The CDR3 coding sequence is TGTGCCAGCACAGCGTCCTACAATGAGCAGTTCTTC.

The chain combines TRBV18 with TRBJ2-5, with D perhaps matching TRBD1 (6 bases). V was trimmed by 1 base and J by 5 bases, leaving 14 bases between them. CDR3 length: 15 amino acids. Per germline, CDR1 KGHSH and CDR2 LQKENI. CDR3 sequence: CASSPLTGFGETQYF. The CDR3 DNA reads TGTGCCAGCTCACCACTTACAGGGTTCGGGGAGACCCAGTACTTC.

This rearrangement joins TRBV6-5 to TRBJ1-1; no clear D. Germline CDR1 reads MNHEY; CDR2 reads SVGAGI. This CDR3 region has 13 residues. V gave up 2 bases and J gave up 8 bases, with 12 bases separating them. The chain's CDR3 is CASSYVGGREAFF. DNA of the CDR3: TGTGCCAGCAGTTACGTTGGTGGTCGGGAAGCTTTCTTT.

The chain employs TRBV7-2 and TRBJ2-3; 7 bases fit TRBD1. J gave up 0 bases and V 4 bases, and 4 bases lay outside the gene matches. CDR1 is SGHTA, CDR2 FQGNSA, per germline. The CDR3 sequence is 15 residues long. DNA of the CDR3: TGTGCCAGCAGCTCCGACAGGGCCAGCACAGATACGCAGTATTTT. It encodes CASSSDRASTDTQYF.

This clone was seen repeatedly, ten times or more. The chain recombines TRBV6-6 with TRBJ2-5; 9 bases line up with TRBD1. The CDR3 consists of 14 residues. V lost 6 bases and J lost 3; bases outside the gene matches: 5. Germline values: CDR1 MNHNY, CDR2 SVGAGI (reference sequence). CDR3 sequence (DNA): TGTGCCAGCAGGCTCGGGACAGGGAAAGAGACCCAGTACTTC. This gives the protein CASRLGTGKETQYF.

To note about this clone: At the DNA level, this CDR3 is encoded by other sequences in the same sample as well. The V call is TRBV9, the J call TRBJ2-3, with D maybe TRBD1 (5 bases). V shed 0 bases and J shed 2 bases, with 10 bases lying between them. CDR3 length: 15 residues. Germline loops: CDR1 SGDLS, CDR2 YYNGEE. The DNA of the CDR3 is TGTGCCAGCAGCGTAGGGGGCAGAGACACAGATACGCAGTATTTT. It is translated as CASSVGGRDTDTQYF.

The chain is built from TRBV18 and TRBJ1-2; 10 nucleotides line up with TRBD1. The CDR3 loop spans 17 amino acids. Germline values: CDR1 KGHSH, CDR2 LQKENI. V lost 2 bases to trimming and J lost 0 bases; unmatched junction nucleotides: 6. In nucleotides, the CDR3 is TGTGCCAGCTCACCAGGGACAGGGGCCCTCACTAACTATGGCTACACCTTC. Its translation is CASSPGTGALTNYGYTF.

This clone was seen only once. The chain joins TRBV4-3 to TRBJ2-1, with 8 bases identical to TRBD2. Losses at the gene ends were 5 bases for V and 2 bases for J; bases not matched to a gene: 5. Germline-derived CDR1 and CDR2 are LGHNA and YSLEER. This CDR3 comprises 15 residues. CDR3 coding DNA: TGCGCCAGCAGCGGGTGGCGGGGGGCCTACAATGAGCAGTTCTTC. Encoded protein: CASSGWRGAYNEQFF.

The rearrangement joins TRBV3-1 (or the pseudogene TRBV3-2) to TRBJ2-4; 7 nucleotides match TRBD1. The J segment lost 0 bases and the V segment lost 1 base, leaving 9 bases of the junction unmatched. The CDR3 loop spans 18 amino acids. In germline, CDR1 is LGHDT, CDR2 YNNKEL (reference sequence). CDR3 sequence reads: CASSQAATGSVAKNIQYF. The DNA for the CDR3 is TGTGCCAGCAGCCAAGCGGCGACAGGGTCCGTAGCCAAAAACATTCAGTACTTC.

The CDR3 loop reads CASSPRTTTDTQYF. DNA for the CDR3: TGTGCCAGCTCACCCCGGACTACCACAGATACGCAGTATTTT. The J gene is TRBJ2-3, the V gene TRBV18; D possibly corresponds to TRBD2 (6 bases). This CDR3 is built from 14 residues. The V gene lost 3 bases and the J gene lost 2 bases, with 9 bases spanning the gap. CDR1 is KGHSH, CDR2 LQKENI, per germline. The full variable domain, rest sourced from reference TRBV18 and TRBJ2-3, is NAGVMQNPRHLVRRRGQEARLRCSPMKGHSHVYWYRQLPEEGLKFMVYLQKENIIDESGMPKERFSAEFPKEGPSILRIQQVVRGDSAAYFCASSPRTTTDTQYFGPGTRLTVL.

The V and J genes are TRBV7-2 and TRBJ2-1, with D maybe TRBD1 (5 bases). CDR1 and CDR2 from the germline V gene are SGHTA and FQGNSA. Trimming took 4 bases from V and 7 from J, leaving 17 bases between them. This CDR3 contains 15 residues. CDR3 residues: CASSSRVATWNEQFF. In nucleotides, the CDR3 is TGTGCCAGCAGCTCCAGGGTGGCAACATGGAATGAGCAGTTCTTC.

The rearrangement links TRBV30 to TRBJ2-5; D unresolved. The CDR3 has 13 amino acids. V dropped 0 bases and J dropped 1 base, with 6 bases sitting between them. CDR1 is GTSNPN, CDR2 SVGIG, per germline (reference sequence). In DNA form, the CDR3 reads TGTGCCTGGAGTGTAACAATCCAAGAGACCCAGTACTTC. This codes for CAWSVTIQETQYF.